This T cell receptor beta chain was retrieved from a study of identical twins' blood T cells. The sample holds many counts of this clonotype. TCRdb independently ran MiXCR on the 5' RACE reads; one entry per CDR3 protein. The sample holds 300,000 to 450,000 distinct CDR3 sequences, roughly 28% seen once. Specimen: PBMCs. The source is a woman aged 18-50 years in good health.

CDR3 sequence reads: CASSVDRNYGYTF. As DNA, the CDR3 is TGTGCCAGCAGCGTAGACAGAAACTATGGCTACACCTTC. The chain has TRBV9 and TRBJ1-2, with D unclear. Trimming stripped 0 bases from V and 2 bases from J, with 5 bases between. Germline CDR1 is SGDLS and CDR2 is YYNGEE. This CDR3 spans 13 amino acids.